These T cell receptor beta chains were read from a single sample in a study of shared clonotypes between healthy human individuals. The protocol was immunoSEQ multiplex PCR, while the TCRdb copy is restricted to in-frame clones and leaves out a portion. The table has about 2.3 million clones, 80% to 95% seen once. The source material was naive CD4+ T cells from PBMCs. The source of these receptors is a man between 18 and 29 years old in good health. Some clones in this sample may be carry-over from other donors' samples. Both conserved end residues are part of each CDR3. D genes are given only for firm matches. A clone size is listed for some rows: how often the clone was seen (once, few, many), or a class if it is expanded.

>TRBD1|once|TRBV27|TRBJ1-2
CASTQQGAREGYTF
TGTGCCAGCACCCAACAGGGGGCCAGGGAGGGCTACACCTTC
>TRBD1|NA|TRBV5-1|TRBJ1-1
CASSYGTANTEAFF
TGCGCCAGCAGCTATGGGACAGCGAACACTGAAGCTTTCTTT
>TRBD2|once|TRBV9|TRBJ2-1
CASSAPWGRELGTSGKSSYNEQFF
TGTGCCAGCAGCGCCCCTTGGGGCCGAGAACTCGGGACTAGCGGGAAGAGCTCCTACAATGAGCAGTTCTTC
>TRBD1|NA|TRBV30|TRBJ2-5
CAWSGPGGNKGVRETQYF
TGTGCCTGGAGTGGACCAGGGGGAAATAAGGGGGTCCGGGAGACCCAGTACTTC
>TRBD1|NA|TRBV10-1|TRBJ1-1
CASSELGTGNTEAFF
TGCGCCAGCAGTGAGTTAGGGACAGGGAACACTGAAGCTTTCTTT
>NA|NA|TRBV4-3|TRBJ2-1
CASSLRQIISYNEQFF
TGCGCCAGCAGCCTCAGACAGATTATCTCCTACAATGAGCAGTTCTTC
>NA|NA|TRBV2|TRBJ2-3
CASASALGIETDTQYF
TGTGCCAGCGCCTCCGCCCTCGGGATAGAAACAGATACGCAGTATTTT
>NA|NA|TRBV5-1|TRBJ2-1
CASSLAAQNNEQFF
TGCGCCAGCAGCTTGGCTGCCCAAAACAATGAGCAGTTCTTC
>NA|NA|TRBV6-1|TRBJ1-2
CASSEQTNNYGYTF
TGTGCCAGCAGTGAGCAGACCAATAACTATGGCTACACCTTC
>NA|NA|TRBV6-5|TRBJ2-3
CASSRSRLADTQYF
TGTGCCAGCAGCCGATCGCGACTAGCAGATACGCAGTATTTT
>NA|NA|TRBV28|TRBJ1-5
CASSRSLSNQPQHF
TGTGCCAGCAGTAGGTCTCTCAGCAATCAGCCCCAGCATTTT
>NA|NA|TRBV5-6|TRBJ2-1
CASSSARRAFRAYNEQFF
TGTGCCAGCAGCTCAGCCCGAAGGGCTTTCAGGGCCTACAATGAGCAGTTCTTC
>TRBD1|once|TRBV6-1|TRBJ2-5
CASRQGAAETQYF
TGTGCCAGCAGACAGGGGGCGGCAGAGACCCAGTACTTC
>NA|NA|TRBV7-9|TRBJ2-1
CASVRASYNEQFF
TGTGCCAGCGTAAGGGCCAGCTACAATGAGCAGTTCTTC
>TRBD1|NA|TRBV25-1|TRBJ2-1
CATRGQGYNEQFF
TGTGCCACTCGGGGACAGGGCTACAATGAGCAGTTCTTC
>NA|once|TRBV4-1|TRBJ2-1
CASSQSPPRRWFF
TGCGCCAGCAGCCAAAGCCCCCCGAGGCGGTGGTTCTTC
>NA|once|TRBV6-5|TRBJ2-7
CASTLLKGATEQYF
TGTGCCAGCACCCTTTTAAAGGGAGCCACCGAGCAGTACTTC
>NA|NA|TRBV14|TRBJ2-5
CASSRVIQETQYF
TGTGCCAGCAGCAGGGTAATCCAAGAGACCCAGTACTTC
>TRBD2|NA|TRBV5-1|TRBJ2-5
CASSGGTSGNQETQYF
TGCGCCAGCAGCGGGGGGACTAGCGGTAACCAAGAGACCCAGTACTTC
>NA|NA|TRBV28|TRBJ2-7
CASSFPESSYEQYF
TGTGCCAGCAGTTTCCCCGAGAGCTCCTACGAGCAGTACTTC
>NA|NA|TRBV6-5|TRBJ2-7
CATQRPSSYEQYF
TGTGCCACACAGCGCCCTAGCTCCTACGAGCAGTACTTC
>TRBD2|NA|TRBV30|TRBJ2-7
CAWRVPGLAGSYEQYF
TGTGCCTGGAGAGTTCCGGGACTAGCGGGGTCATACGAGCAGTACTTC